This passage covers 29 T cell receptor beta chains from one sample sequenced in a study of T cells in Graves' hyperthyroidism and ophthalmopathy. TCR beta CDR3 regions were amplified from RNA transcripts. A set of HTBI primers served as the primers for a first-round RT-PCR of the TCR CDR3. TCRdb re-called the multiplex PCR reads with MiXCR, one entry per CDR3 protein. This sample has fewer than 900,000 distinct CDR3 sequences; about 17% occur once, and the top ten carry roughly a sixth. Material for sequencing was blood. These receptors came from a woman aged 45-60 years with Graves' hyperthyroidism that later progressed to Graves' ophthalmopathy.

This clonotype was seen many times. V and J are TRBV12-3 or TRBV12-4 and TRBJ1-1, with TRBD1 as a possible D gene (6 bases). Trimming removed 7 bases at V and 4 bases at J, with 19 bases between. CDR3 length: 15 amino acids. CDR3 sequence: CASTFAQGSVTEAFF. The DNA of the CDR3 is TGTGCCAGCACCTTCGCACAGGGATCGGTCACTGAAGCTTTCTTT.

J is TRBJ1-4 and V is TRBV20-1; no clear D gene. This CDR3 region has 13 residues. Trimming shortened V by 2 bases and J by 7 bases, and 11 bases separated the two germline ends. The germline CDR1 and CDR2 sequences are DFQATT and SNEGSKA (reference sequence). The CDR3 nucleotides read TGCAGTGCTAGAAGCCCAGCGGGTGAAAAACTGTTTTTT. Amino acid sequence: CSARSPAGEKLFF.

This clonotype was seen a single time. The V call is TRBV2, the J call TRBJ2-7; 8 bases fit TRBD1. CDR1 and CDR2 (germline): SNHLY, FYNNEI. This CDR3 has 15 amino acids. V dropped 6 bases and J dropped 4; count of bases not matched to a gene: 11. DNA for the CDR3: TGTGCCAGCAGAGAAACCTCGACAGGGGAATACGAGCAGTACTTC. Its protein product is CASRETSTGEYEQYF.

The gene calls are TRBV6-5 and TRBJ2-5, with 7 bases identical to TRBD1. The junction had 5 bases not matched to a gene; V was cut back by 0 bases and J by 7 bases. CDR1 is MNHEY and CDR2 is SVGAGI in the germline V gene. CDR3 size: 14 residues. Here the CDR3 reads CASSYSSGGPTQYF. The DNA of the CDR3 is TGTGCCAGCAGTTACTCATCAGGGGGTCCGACCCAGTACTTC.

This clonotype was seen only a few times. The chain joins TRBV5-1 to TRBJ2-3, with D perhaps TRBD1 (6 bases). From germline, CDR1 is SGHRS and CDR2 YFSETQ. Trimming removed 0 bases at V and 7 bases at J, with 21 bases between. This CDR3 comprises 17 residues. As DNA, the CDR3 is TGCGCCAGCAGCTTGGCCGGTGGGGAGCCGGGACATAATACGCAGTATTTT. Its translation is CASSLAGGEPGHNTQYF. The full variable domain, completed using reference TRBV5-1 and TRBJ2-3, is KAGVTQTPRYLIKTRGQQVTLSCSPISGHRSVSWYQQTPGQGLQFLFEYFSETQRNKGNFPGRFSGRQFSNSRSEMNVSTLELGDSALYLCASSLAGGEPGHNTQYFGPGTRLTVL.

The gene calls are TRBV11-2 and TRBJ1-4; D is perhaps TRBD1 (5 bases). The germline gives CDR1 SGHAT, CDR2 FQNNGV. V lost 2 bases and J lost 3, with 7 bases in between. The CDR3 has 14 amino acids. For the CDR3, the DNA is TGTGCCAGCAGCTTATTAGGGGCTAATGAAAAACTGTTTTTT. This encodes CASSLLGANEKLFF.

A few counts support this clonotype. V is TRBV6-5 and J is TRBJ1-3, with TRBD1 identical over 7 bases. The V gene's germline CDR1 is MNHEY and CDR2 SVGAGI. CDR3 length: 17 amino acids. J lost 0 bases, V lost 2 bases, and 7 bases had no gene match. The CDR3 nucleotides are TGTGCCAGCAGTTACCACTCGACAGGGCCCTCTGGAAACACCATATATTTT. It encodes CASSYHSTGPSGNTIYF.

The table lists this clonotype with many counts. The chain links TRBV7-2 to TRBJ2-5; TRBD1 aligns across 7 bases. The CDR3 extends over 15 amino acids. The germline V gene has CDR1 SGHTA and CDR2 FQGNSA. V was clipped by 1 base and J by 5 bases; unmatched bases: 7. The CDR3 reads CASSLGGQILETQYF. The CDR3 DNA is TGTGCCAGCAGCTTAGGGGGACAGATTTTGGAGACCCAGTACTTC.

The chain links TRBV29-1 to TRBJ2-7; TRBD2 matches at 10 bases. The junction had 6 bases not matched to a gene; V was cut back by 4 bases and J by 6 bases. The CDR3 loop spans 13 amino acids. Germline V gene lookup returns CDR1 SQVTM and CDR2 ANQGSEA. The CDR3 nucleotides are TGCAGCGTTGTCAGCGGGGGGGCTCGCGAGCAGTACTTC. This encodes CSVVSGGAREQYF.

This clonotype appeared many times. CDR3 DNA sequence: TGTGCCAGCAGCCGATCAGGGGAGGGCTACACCTTC. It specifies CASSRSGEGYTF. The chain employs TRBV3-1 and TRBJ1-2; D might be TRBD1 (6 bases). Germline V gives CDR1 LGHDT, CDR2 YNNKEL (reference sequence). The CDR3 totals 12 residues. V gave up 4 bases and J gave up 8 bases, with 11 bases separating them.

This chain connects TRBV6-1 to TRBJ1-5; D unclear. Germline V gives CDR1 MNHNS, CDR2 SASEGT. The germline V and J ends were trimmed by 8 bases and 9 bases, with 14 bases remaining between them. The CDR3 is made up of 12 amino acids. DNA of the CDR3: TGTGCCAGCCGGACCCCTGGGCGGCCCCAGCATTTT. Its translation: CASRTPGRPQHF.

At least ten counts were recorded for this clonotype. The chain couples TRBV20-1 to TRBJ1-4; no reliable D call. Germline values: CDR1 DFQATT, CDR2 SNEGSKA (reference sequence). The CDR3 loop spans 15 amino acids. V was pared by 3 bases and J by 1 base, with 12 bases between. The CDR3 sequence: CSASGQHITNEKLFF. CDR3 in DNA: TGCAGTGCTAGCGGCCAGCACATAACTAATGAAAAACTGTTTTTT.

The genes are TRBV13 and TRBJ1-6; D perhaps matches TRBD1 (6 bases). The CDR3 is 14 residues long. The V gene's germline CDR1 is PRHDT and CDR2 FYEKMQ (reference sequence). The V gene lost 2 bases and the J gene lost 9 bases, with 11 bases spanning the gap. CDR3 sequence: CASSLRGALSPLHF. The CDR3 nucleotides are TGTGCCAGCAGCTTAAGGGGGGCGCTTTCACCCCTCCACTTT.

The table lists this clonotype with a few counts. The genes are TRBV30 and TRBJ2-5; TRBD1 agrees at 11 bases. Germline V lookup: CDR1 GTSNPN, CDR2 SVGIG (reference sequence). The CDR3 is made up of 13 amino acids. Trimming removed 3 bases from V and 6 bases from J; junction bases left unmatched: 3. CDR3 DNA: TGTGCCTGGAGGGGGGACAGGGGGAAGACCCAGTACTTC. It translates to CAWRGDRGKTQYF. Full variable domain (remainder filled in from reference TRBV30 and TRBJ2-5): SQTIHQWPATLVQPVGSPLSLECTVEGTSNPNLYWYRQAAGRGLQLLFYSVGIGQISSEVPQNLSASRPQDRQFILSSKKLLLSDSGFYLCAWRGDRGKTQYFGPGTRLLVL.

V usage is TRBV3-1 and J usage is TRBJ2-1, with TRBD2 matching 9 bases. CDR1 is LGHDT and CDR2 is YNNKEL in the germline V gene (reference sequence). This CDR3 has 15 amino acids. Trimming at V came to 1 base and at J to 4 bases, leaving 2 bases not matched to a gene. The CDR3, as DNA: TGTGCCAGCAGCCAAGGGAGCGGGGGGTACAATGAGCAGTTCTTC. This translates into CASSQGSGGYNEQFF.

In its sample, this clonotype was seen a few times. This sequence joins TRBV19 and TRBJ1-2; possible D gene TRBD1, 5 bases. CDR1 and CDR2 from the germline V gene are LNHDA and SQIVND (reference sequence). Trimming pared 10 bases from V and 2 bases from J, leaving 14 bases between. This CDR3 has 13 amino acids. The CDR3 DNA reads TGTGCCACCCACTACGGGGGAAACTATGGCTACACCTTC. Translating it yields CATHYGGNYGYTF.

This clonotype was counted between two and nine times. The chain links TRBV18 to TRBJ1-1, with 10 nucleotides matching TRBD1. The germline V gene encodes CDR1 KGHSH and CDR2 LQKENI. The V segment lost 3 bases and the J segment 3 bases; nucleotides outside the gene matches: 10. The length of the CDR3 is 17 residues. CDR3 sequence reads: CASSPGGDRGGDTEAFF. CDR3 nucleotide sequence: TGTGCCAGCTCACCCGGTGGGGACAGGGGTGGAGACACTGAAGCTTTCTTT.

The genes are TRBV20-1 and TRBJ1-6; D is unclear. The CDR3 runs to 16 residues. Germline CDR1 DFQATT, CDR2 SNEGSKA (reference sequence). V dropped 0 bases and J dropped 4 bases, with 13 bases sitting between them. As DNA, the CDR3 is TGCAGTGCTAGAGATATGACATCTCAATATAATTCACCCCTCCACTTT. Amino acid sequence: CSARDMTSQYNSPLHF.

As regards this clonotype: This may be a read error, as it is one base from a much larger clone. V usage is TRBV12-5 and J usage is TRBJ2-1, with TRBD2 matching over 15 bases. The CDR3 spans 17 residues. Losses at the gene ends were 9 bases for V and 2 bases for J; bases not matched to a gene: 8. The germline gives CDR1 LGHNT, CDR2 FRNRAP. The CDR3 is CARHWTSGGAPYNEQFF. CDR3 DNA sequence: TGTGCTAGACACTGGACTAGCGGGGGGGCCCCCTACAATGAGCAGTTCTTC.

V usage is TRBV14 and J usage is TRBJ1-4, with D uncertain. The CDR3 has 15 amino acids. The germline V gene encodes CDR1 SGHDN and CDR2 FVKESK. V was shortened by 5 bases and J by 4 bases, with 14 bases between the two germline ends. CDR3 sequence (DNA): TGTGCCAGCAGCGTTGAAGTCGGGGATAATGAAAAACTGTTTTTT. Protein product: CASSVEVGDNEKLFF.

This chain connects TRBV12-3 or TRBV12-4 to TRBJ1-3; D might be TRBD1 (5 bases). This CDR3 has 16 amino acids. Trimming took 6 bases from V and 0 from J, leaving 15 bases between them. Here the CDR3 DNA reads TGTGCCAGCAGCTTCGGGGGGGGAAGCTCTGGAAACACCATATATTTT. Its protein is CASSFGGGSSGNTIYF.

J is TRBJ1-2 and V is TRBV6-1, with TRBD1 matching over 11 bases. The germline V gene encodes CDR1 MNHNS and CDR2 SASEGT. With 6 bases clipped from V and 4 bases from J, the junction kept 7 bases outside the gene matches. The CDR3 consists of 15 residues. DNA for the CDR3: TGTGCCAGCAGCCAGGGACAGGGGGTTTTCTATGGCTACACCTTC. This codes for CASSQGQGVFYGYTF.

CDR3 sequence: CASSLWGRAGEKLFF. The CDR3 coding sequence is TGTGCCAGCAGCTTATGGGGCAGGGCTGGGGAAAAACTGTTTTTT. The rearrangement links TRBV7-6 to TRBJ1-4, with D maybe TRBD1 (5 bases). CDR1 is SGHVS and CDR2 is FNYEAQ in the germline V gene. Trimming stripped 2 bases from V and 8 bases from J, with 15 bases between. This CDR3 is 15 amino acids long.

V usage is TRBV2 and J usage is TRBJ1-1; perhaps TRBD1 as D (5 bases). This CDR3 spans 15 amino acids. The V end lost 4 bases, the J end lost 6 bases, and 18 bases lay between the germline ends. CDR1 and CDR2 from the germline V gene are SNHLY and FYNNEI. CDR3 region: CASSATGTEQSEAFF. The CDR3, as DNA: TGTGCCAGCAGTGCCACCGGGACCGAACAATCTGAAGCTTTCTTT.

There are many counts of this clonotype. Mismatch with germline at one junction end may stem from a read error. V usage is TRBV12-3 or TRBV12-4 and J usage is TRBJ1-1; D gene ambiguous. This CDR3 region has 14 residues. The CDR3 bases are TGTGCCAGCAGCTTAGGGCAAGCGAACACTGAAGCTTTCTTT. Its translation is CASSLGQANTEAFF.

Regarding this clonotype: Being one base from a much bigger clone, this may be a read error. The rearrangement links TRBV11-2 to TRBJ1-5; D is ambiguous. This CDR3 has 14 amino acids. CDR1 SGHAT and CDR2 FQNNGV come from the germline V gene. With 4 bases removed from V and 6 bases from J, the gap between germline ends came to 13 bases. The CDR3 spells CASSSGDPGQPQHF. CDR3 DNA: TGTGCCAGCAGCTCAGGAGACCCTGGTCAGCCCCAGCATTTT.

This clonotype was seen only a few times. The V call is TRBV6-5, the J call TRBJ2-1; 8 positions agree with TRBD1. The V gene end was trimmed by 2 bases and the J gene end by 8 bases; junction bases not matched to a gene: 5. Germline loops: CDR1 MNHEY, CDR2 SVGAGI. The CDR3 length is 14 residues. The CDR3 coding sequence is TGTGCCAGCAGTTACGGGCAGGGGGCCGATGAGCAGTTCTTC. Translated: CASSYGQGADEQFF.

V usage is TRBV19 and J usage is TRBJ1-2; D is unclear. The ends were cut back, 9 bases at V and 8 bases at J, with 19 bases in the middle. Germline CDR1 is LNHDA and CDR2 is SQIVND (reference sequence). CDR3 length: 13 amino acids. CDR3 amino acids: CASSPVANVGYTF. The DNA for the CDR3 is TGTGCCAGCTCTCCGGTTGCCAATGTGGGCTACACCTTC.

J is TRBJ1-6 and V is TRBV12-3 or TRBV12-4; no clear D gene. This CDR3 has 14 residues. Trimming cost V 5 bases and J 10 bases, with 15 bases left between them. The CDR3 nucleotides are TGTGCCAGCAGTAGGACTCGAATGGACTCACCCCTCCACTTT. Translating it yields CASSRTRMDSPLHF.